What follows is one TCR beta chain and its context. TCRdb recomputed calls from the RT-PCR reads with MiXCR, one row per CDR3 protein. The sample yields more than 550,000 distinct CDR3 sequences, approximately 15% seen once. This TCR derives from a female donor in good health, serving as a healthy control. Sequencing was done on a sample of memory CD4+ T cells from blood.

CDR3 region: CASSQDRGSGYEQYF. DNA of the CDR3: TGTGCCAGCAGCCAGGACAGGGGAAGTGGCTACGAGCAGTACTTC. The chain joins TRBV2 to TRBJ2-7, with 9 bases fitting TRBD1. Trimming cost V 6 bases and J 3 bases; bases outside gene matches: 9. This CDR3 has 15 amino acids. CDR1 SNHLY and CDR2 FYNNEI come from the germline V gene.